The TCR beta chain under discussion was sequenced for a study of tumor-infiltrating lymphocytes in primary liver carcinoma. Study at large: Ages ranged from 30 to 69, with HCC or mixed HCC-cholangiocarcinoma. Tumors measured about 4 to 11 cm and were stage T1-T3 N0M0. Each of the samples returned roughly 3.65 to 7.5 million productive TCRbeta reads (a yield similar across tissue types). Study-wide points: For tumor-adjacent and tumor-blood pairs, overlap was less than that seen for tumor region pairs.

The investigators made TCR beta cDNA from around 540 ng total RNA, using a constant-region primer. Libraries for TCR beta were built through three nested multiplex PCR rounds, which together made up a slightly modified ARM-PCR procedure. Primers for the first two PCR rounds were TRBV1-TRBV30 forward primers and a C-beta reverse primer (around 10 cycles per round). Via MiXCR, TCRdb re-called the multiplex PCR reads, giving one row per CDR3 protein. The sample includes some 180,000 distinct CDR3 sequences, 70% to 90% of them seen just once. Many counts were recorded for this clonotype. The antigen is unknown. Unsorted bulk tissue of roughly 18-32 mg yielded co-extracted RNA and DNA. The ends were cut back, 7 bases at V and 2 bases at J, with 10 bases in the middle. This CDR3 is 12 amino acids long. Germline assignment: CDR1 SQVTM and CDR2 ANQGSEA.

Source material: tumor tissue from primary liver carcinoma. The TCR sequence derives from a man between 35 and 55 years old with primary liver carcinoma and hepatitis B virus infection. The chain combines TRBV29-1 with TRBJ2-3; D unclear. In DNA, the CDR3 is TGCAGCGCCCTGCCATCCACAGATACGCAGTATTTT. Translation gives CSALPSTDTQYF.